Listed below are T cell receptor beta chains from one sample, sequenced in a study of shared clonotypes between healthy human individuals. Only in-frame clones appear in the TCRdb table, and some are missing; sequencing was by immunoSEQ multiplex PCR. The table includes 2 million to 2.5 million clones, under 95% detected once. Sequencing was performed on naive CD4+ T cells from PBMCs. These receptors all come from a man between 18 and 29 years old in good health. Some clones in this sample may be carry-over from other donors' samples. CDR3s include the opening cysteine and the closing phenylalanine or tryptophan. The D gene is left open where the match is weak. Part of the rows lack a size; the others show once, few, many or a class for expanded clones.

abundance: -; v_gene: TRBV28; d_gene: TRBD1; j_gene: TRBJ1-2; CDR3nt: TGTGCCAGCAATGTAAAAACGACAGGGAACTATGGCTACACCTTC; CDR3aa: CASNVKTTGNYGYTF
abundance: -; v_gene: TRBV6-5; d_gene: -; j_gene: TRBJ1-5; CDR3nt: TGTGCCAGCAGTTCCCCAGGCAACCAGCCCCAGCATTTT; CDR3aa: CASSSPGNQPQHF
abundance: -; v_gene: TRBV7-9; d_gene: TRBD1; j_gene: TRBJ2-3; CDR3nt: TGTGCCAGCAGCTTAGTCGACAGGGCCACAGATACGCAGTATTTT; CDR3aa: CASSLVDRATDTQYF
abundance: once; v_gene: TRBV7-2; d_gene: -; j_gene: TRBJ2-5; CDR3nt: TGTGCCAGCAGCTTTGGACAAGAGACCCAGTACTTC; CDR3aa: CASSFGQETQYF
abundance: -; v_gene: TRBV28; d_gene: -; j_gene: TRBJ1-1; CDR3nt: TGTGCCAGCCAGGCCCTTACTGAAGCTTTCTTT; CDR3aa: CASQALTEAFF
abundance: -; v_gene: TRBV7-3; d_gene: TRBD2; j_gene: TRBJ2-1; CDR3nt: TGTGCCAGCAGCTTAACGTGGGCAGGGAGCGGGAGCCTTACAATGGACAATGAGCAGTTCTTC; CDR3aa: CASSLTWAGSGSLTMDNEQFF
abundance: -; v_gene: TRBV28; d_gene: -; j_gene: TRBJ2-5; CDR3nt: TGTGCCAGCAGTTTATTGGCAGGGGGGCGTTTGGCCCAGTACTTC; CDR3aa: CASSLLAGGRLAQYF
abundance: -; v_gene: TRBV7-9; d_gene: -; j_gene: TRBJ1-1; CDR3nt: TGTGCCAGCAGCTTAGAGTCTGAAGCTTTCTTT; CDR3aa: CASSLESEAFF
abundance: -; v_gene: TRBV5-1; d_gene: TRBD1; j_gene: TRBJ2-5; CDR3nt: TGCGCCAGCAGCTTGATGGGACAGGGAGTAGAGACCCAGTACTTC; CDR3aa: CASSLMGQGVETQYF
abundance: -; v_gene: TRBV9; d_gene: -; j_gene: TRBJ2-3; CDR3nt: TGTGCCAGCAGCGTAGCTACGGAGGGGGGAGATACGCAGTATTTT; CDR3aa: CASSVATEGGDTQYF
abundance: -; v_gene: TRBV19; d_gene: -; j_gene: TRBJ1-1; CDR3nt: TGTGCCAGTAGTATAGCGGGGGGGAGCACTGAAGCTTTCTTT; CDR3aa: CASSIAGGSTEAFF
abundance: -; v_gene: TRBV6-5; d_gene: TRBD2; j_gene: TRBJ2-7; CDR3nt: TGTGCCAGCAGTTTCATCACTAGCGGGAGGTCTGGGGAGCAGTACTTC; CDR3aa: CASSFITSGRSGEQYF
abundance: -; v_gene: TRBV10-3; d_gene: TRBD2; j_gene: TRBJ2-4; CDR3nt: TGTGCCATCAGTGAGTCCCTTTTGTGGGAGGGAACCCTAGCCAAAAACATTCAGTACTTC; CDR3aa: CAISESLLWEGTLAKNIQYF
abundance: -; v_gene: TRBV2; d_gene: TRBD1; j_gene: TRBJ2-1; CDR3nt: TGTGCCAGCAGAGGCGACAGGGGATCGTACAATGAGCAGTTCTTC; CDR3aa: CASRGDRGSYNEQFF
abundance: -; v_gene: TRBV28; d_gene: -; j_gene: TRBJ2-5; CDR3nt: TGTGCCAGCAGTTTATTGTCCGGGTCCCAAGAGACCCAGTACTTC; CDR3aa: CASSLLSGSQETQYF
abundance: -; v_gene: TRBV4-3; d_gene: -; j_gene: TRBJ2-1; CDR3nt: TGCGCCAGCAGCCAAGAATTAGGGTTCAGCGAACGCGGGCTAACCTACAATGAGCAGTTCTTC; CDR3aa: CASSQELGFSERGLTYNEQFF
abundance: -; v_gene: TRBV6-1; d_gene: -; j_gene: TRBJ1-5; CDR3nt: TGTGCCAGCAGTGTAAGGGGGGCAGGGGATCAGCCCCAGCATTTT; CDR3aa: CASSVRGAGDQPQHF
abundance: -; v_gene: TRBV5-8; d_gene: TRBD1; j_gene: TRBJ1-6; CDR3nt: TGTGCCAGCCAGGGGGTTAATTCACCCCTCCACTTT; CDR3aa: CASQGVNSPLHF
abundance: -; v_gene: TRBV5-4; d_gene: -; j_gene: TRBJ1-2; CDR3nt: TGTGCCAGCAGCTTGTCACAGAATTCTAACTATGGCTACACCTTC; CDR3aa: CASSLSQNSNYGYTF
abundance: few; v_gene: TRBV30; d_gene: TRBD1; j_gene: TRBJ1-1; CDR3nt: TGTGCCTGGAACCCTACAGGGGTGGGAACTGAAGCTTTCTTT; CDR3aa: CAWNPTGVGTEAFF
abundance: -; v_gene: TRBV19; d_gene: TRBD1; j_gene: TRBJ2-7; CDR3nt: TGTGCCAGCTCTAGGGACAGGGACGCCTACGAGCAGTACTTC; CDR3aa: CASSRDRDAYEQYF
abundance: -; v_gene: TRBV7-8; d_gene: TRBD2; j_gene: TRBJ2-5; CDR3nt: TGTGCCAGCAGCCCGGGACTAGCGGGAGAGGGACAGACCCAGTACTTC; CDR3aa: CASSPGLAGEGQTQYF
abundance: few; v_gene: TRBV18; d_gene: -; j_gene: TRBJ1-4; CDR3nt: TGTGCCAGCTCACCCACCACTACAATTAGGGAAAAACTGTTTTTT; CDR3aa: CASSPTTTIREKLFF
abundance: -; v_gene: TRBV5-6; d_gene: -; j_gene: TRBJ2-7; CDR3nt: TGTGCCAGCAGCTTGACTGGGGGCCGGGGCGAGCAGTACTTC; CDR3aa: CASSLTGGRGEQYF
abundance: once; v_gene: TRBV6-4; d_gene: -; j_gene: TRBJ2-2; CDR3nt: TGTGCCAGCAGTTTACACGGGGGCACCGGGGAGCTGTTTTTT; CDR3aa: CASSLHGGTGELFF
abundance: -; v_gene: TRBV20-1; d_gene: -; j_gene: TRBJ2-3; CDR3nt: TGCAGTGCCCGGCAGGGGGATACGCAGTATTTT; CDR3aa: CSARQGDTQYF
abundance: once; v_gene: TRBV6-1; d_gene: -; j_gene: TRBJ2-4; CDR3nt: TGTGCCAGCAGTGAAGGCCCGCGATCCAAAAACATTCAGTACTTC; CDR3aa: CASSEGPRSKNIQYF
abundance: -; v_gene: TRBV13; d_gene: TRBD2; j_gene: TRBJ2-6; CDR3nt: TGTGCCAGCAGCGCGGGAGGGGCTGGGGCCAACGTCCTGACTTTC; CDR3aa: CASSAGGAGANVLTF
abundance: -; v_gene: TRBV19; d_gene: TRBD1; j_gene: TRBJ1-2; CDR3nt: TGTGCCAGTACTTTCTCCGGGACAGGGATTCGGTATGGCTACACCTTC; CDR3aa: CASTFSGTGIRYGYTF
abundance: -; v_gene: TRBV5-3; d_gene: TRBD2; j_gene: TRBJ2-1; CDR3nt: TGTGCCAGACCTCCACCGGGACTAGCGGGAGGGCATTCCTACAATGAGCAGTTCTTC; CDR3aa: CARPPPGLAGGHSYNEQFF
abundance: -; v_gene: TRBV6-5; d_gene: -; j_gene: TRBJ1-3; CDR3nt: TGTGCCAGCAAGTCCACAACGGCCTCTGGAAACACCATATATTTT; CDR3aa: CASKSTTASGNTIYF
abundance: -; v_gene: TRBV29-1; d_gene: -; j_gene: TRBJ1-1; CDR3nt: TGCAGCGTTGAATTGGGCAGGGCCACTGAAGCTTTCTTT; CDR3aa: CSVELGRATEAFF
abundance: -; v_gene: TRBV30; d_gene: -; j_gene: TRBJ2-5; CDR3nt: TGTGCCTGGGGGGAGGAGACCCAGTACTTC; CDR3aa: CAWGEETQYF
abundance: -; v_gene: TRBV27; d_gene: -; j_gene: TRBJ2-2; CDR3nt: TGTGCCAGCAGTTTATCTTGGGGGGCCGGGGAGCTGTTTTTT; CDR3aa: CASSLSWGAGELFF
abundance: -; v_gene: TRBV29-1; d_gene: TRBD2; j_gene: TRBJ2-7; CDR3nt: TGCAGCGTGACGGGGGCGGGAGGGTTCTACGAGCAGTACTTC; CDR3aa: CSVTGAGGFYEQYF
abundance: once; v_gene: TRBV6-1; d_gene: TRBD2; j_gene: TRBJ2-7; CDR3nt: TGTGCCAGCAGGAGGGCGGGAGAGGAATACGAGCAGTACTTC; CDR3aa: CASRRAGEEYEQYF
abundance: -; v_gene: TRBV6-6; d_gene: -; j_gene: TRBJ2-7; CDR3nt: TGTGCCAGCAGTTACTCGTGGGATCTAAGCTCCTACGAGCAGTACTTC; CDR3aa: CASSYSWDLSSYEQYF
abundance: -; v_gene: TRBV19; d_gene: TRBD2; j_gene: TRBJ2-7; CDR3nt: TGTGCCAGTTCGCAGGGACTAGCGGGTACTAACGAGCAGTACTTC; CDR3aa: CASSQGLAGTNEQYF
abundance: -; v_gene: TRBV28; d_gene: -; j_gene: TRBJ2-5; CDR3nt: TGTGCCAGCAGTTTGAACCCGGGAGTCAGCAAGACCCAGTACTTC; CDR3aa: CASSLNPGVSKTQYF
abundance: -; v_gene: TRBV7-3; d_gene: TRBD1; j_gene: TRBJ2-1; CDR3nt: TGTGCCAGCAGCCCAAACCGGGACAGCAAGTACAATGAGCAGTTCTTC; CDR3aa: CASSPNRDSKYNEQFF
abundance: -; v_gene: TRBV4-1; d_gene: -; j_gene: TRBJ2-7; CDR3nt: TGCGCCAGCAGCCAAGATGACGCTTTTGGCTACGAGCAGTACTTC; CDR3aa: CASSQDDAFGYEQYF
abundance: -; v_gene: TRBV6-6; d_gene: -; j_gene: TRBJ2-7; CDR3nt: TGTGCCAGCAGATTAGGGGGGGACCCCTTCTACGAGCAGTACTTC; CDR3aa: CASRLGGDPFYEQYF
abundance: -; v_gene: TRBV28; d_gene: -; j_gene: TRBJ2-2; CDR3nt: TGTGCCAGCAGAAATGGACATCCCACCGGGGAGCTGTTTTTT; CDR3aa: CASRNGHPTGELFF
abundance: -; v_gene: TRBV27; d_gene: TRBD1; j_gene: TRBJ2-7; CDR3nt: TGTGCCAGCAGGACAGGGGGGCGCGAGCAGTACTTC; CDR3aa: CASRTGGREQYF
abundance: -; v_gene: TRBV2; d_gene: -; j_gene: TRBJ1-5; CDR3nt: TGTGCCAGCAGTGGAGGACGGCTCAATCAGCCCCAGCATTTT; CDR3aa: CASSGGRLNQPQHF
abundance: once; v_gene: TRBV28; d_gene: -; j_gene: TRBJ1-5; CDR3nt: TGTGCCAGCAGGTACCGGGACAGCAATCAGCCCCAGCATTTT; CDR3aa: CASRYRDSNQPQHF